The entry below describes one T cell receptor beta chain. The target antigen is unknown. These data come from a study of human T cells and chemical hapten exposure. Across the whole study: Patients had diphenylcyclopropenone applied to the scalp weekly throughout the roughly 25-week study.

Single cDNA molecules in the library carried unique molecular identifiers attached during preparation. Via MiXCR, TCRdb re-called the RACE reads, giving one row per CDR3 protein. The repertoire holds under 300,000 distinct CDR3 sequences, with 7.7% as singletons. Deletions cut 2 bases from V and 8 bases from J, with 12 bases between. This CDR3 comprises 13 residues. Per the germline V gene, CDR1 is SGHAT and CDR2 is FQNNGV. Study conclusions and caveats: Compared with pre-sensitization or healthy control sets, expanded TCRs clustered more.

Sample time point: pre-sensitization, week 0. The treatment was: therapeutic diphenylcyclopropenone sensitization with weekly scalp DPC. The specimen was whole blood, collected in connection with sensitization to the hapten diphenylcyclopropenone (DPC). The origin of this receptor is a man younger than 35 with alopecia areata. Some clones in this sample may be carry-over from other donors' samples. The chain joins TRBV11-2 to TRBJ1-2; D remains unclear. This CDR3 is CASSLPSPGGYTF. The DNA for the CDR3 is TGTGCCAGCAGCTTACCTTCTCCCGGAGGCTACACCTTC.